The next 20 T cell receptor beta chains were all read from a single sample in a study of T-cell memory formation after mild COVID-19. MiXCR was run by TCRdb on the 5' RACE reads, yielding one entry per CDR3 protein. Of around 200,000 distinct CDR3 sequences detected, roughly 20% appear once; the ten largest clones hold 3.9%. The specimen was PBMCs or a T cell subset sorted from them (not recorded which). These TCRs come from a man between 18 and 35 years old who had mild COVID-19 (a few samples of this study predate the infection). Cell type and time point are not known.

This clonotype was observed a few times. A much larger clone is a single base away; this may be a read error. V gene TRBV7-3 combines with J gene TRBJ2-1; 7 nucleotides match TRBD2. With V trimmed by 2 bases and J by 10 bases, 2 bases remained unmatched. CDR1 is SGHTA, CDR2 FQGTGA, per germline. The length of the CDR3 is 12 residues. CDR3 protein: CASSLGGEEQFF. The CDR3, as DNA: TGTGCCAGCAGCTTAGGGGGGGAAGAGCAGTTCTTC.

This clonotype was observed a few times. The V gene is TRBV4-3, the J gene TRBJ1-2; TRBD1 matches 7 bases. Germline trimming cut 1 base from V and 5 bases from J; bases unmatched to any gene: 7. This CDR3 spans 15 amino acids. Looked up from germline, CDR1 is LGHNA and CDR2 is YSLEER. In DNA, the CDR3 is TGCGCCAGCAGCCAAGGGGGGACAGCAGAATATGGCTACACCTTC. Translated, it gives CASSQGGTAEYGYTF.

This clonotype has more than one count but fewer than ten. The J gene is TRBJ2-3, the V gene TRBV7-2; D is ambiguous. Trimming removed 3 bases at V and 0 bases at J, with 10 bases between. Looked up from germline, CDR1 is SGHTA and CDR2 is FQGNSA. This CDR3 region has 15 residues. CDR3 residues: CASSFAIGSTDTQYF. CDR3 DNA sequence: TGTGCCAGCAGCTTTGCCATAGGGAGCACAGATACGCAGTATTTT. The full variable domain, completed using reference TRBV7-2 and TRBJ2-3, is GAGVSQSPSNKVTEKGKDVELRCDPISGHTALYWYRQSLGQGLEFLIYFQGNSAPDKSGLPSDRFSAERTGGSVSTLTIQRTQQEDSAVYLCASSFAIGSTDTQYFGPGTRLTVL.

This clonotype was seen a handful of times. This chain links TRBV12-3 or TRBV12-4 with TRBJ1-5, with TRBD1 matching 11 bases. J lost 6 bases, V lost 3 bases, and 4 bases had no gene match. This CDR3 comprises 15 residues. The CDR3 is CASSFGQGASQPQHF. As DNA, the CDR3 is TGTGCCAGCAGTTTCGGACAGGGGGCTAGTCAGCCCCAGCATTTT.

The gene calls are TRBV6-9 and TRBJ2-7; no clear D gene. Germline V gene lookup returns CDR1 MNHGY and CDR2 SVAAGI. V was shortened by 2 bases and J by 2 bases, with 7 bases between the two germline ends. The CDR3 has 13 amino acids. The CDR3 spells CASSYGVPYEQYV. In DNA, the CDR3 is TGTGCCAGCAGTTATGGAGTGCCCTACGAGCAGTACGTC.

The table lists this clonotype with a few counts. The chain couples TRBV12-3 or TRBV12-4 to TRBJ1-2; the match to TRBD1 covers 8 bases. Trimming at V came to 6 bases and at J to 7 bases, leaving 13 bases not matched to a gene. This CDR3 comprises 15 residues. CDR3 amino acids: CASRKTGAERGGYTF. CDR3 DNA: TGTGCCAGCAGGAAGACAGGGGCCGAGAGGGGTGGCTACACCTTC.

This clonotype was recorded many times. The CDR3 sequence: CATRPGSLAGNEQFF. The CDR3 nucleotides read TGCGCCACCCGACCGGGGAGCCTAGCGGGGAATGAGCAGTTCTTC. V usage is TRBV5-1 and J usage is TRBJ2-1; 9 bases are a match to TRBD2. Germline V gene data show CDR1 as SGHRS and CDR2 as YFSETQ. This CDR3 is 15 amino acids long. V lost 9 bases to trimming and J lost 7 bases; unmatched junction nucleotides: 14.

This clonotype was seen at least ten times. The chain combines TRBV7-2 with TRBJ2-5; 8 positions match TRBD2. The CDR3 is 15 amino acids. Germline lookup yields CDR1 SGHTA and CDR2 FQGNSA. The junction had 7 bases not matched to a gene; V was cut back by 2 bases and J by 5 bases. The CDR3 sequence: CASSLPPGLGETQYF. CDR3 nucleotide sequence: TGTGCCAGCAGCTTACCCCCGGGACTAGGGGAGACCCAGTACTTC. The whole variable domain, remainder taken from reference TRBV7-2 and TRBJ2-5, is GAGVSQSPSNKVTEKGKDVELRCDPISGHTALYWYRQSLGQGLEFLIYFQGNSAPDKSGLPSDRFSAERTGGSVSTLTIQRTQQEDSAVYLCASSLPPGLGETQYFGPGTRLLVL.

This clonotype was recorded a few times. The rearrangement links TRBV2 to TRBJ2-5; the D is unclear. This CDR3 comprises 11 residues. V dropped 9 bases and J dropped 7 bases, with 12 bases sitting between them. The germline V gene encodes CDR1 SNHLY and CDR2 FYNNEI. CDR3 nucleotides: TGTGCCAGTACAACCTCTCTGACCCAGTACTTC. Translation: CASTTSLTQYF.

The gene calls are TRBV6-5 and TRBJ2-1; no firm D call. Germline lookup yields CDR1 MNHEY and CDR2 SVGAGI. V lost 0 bases to trimming and J lost 10 bases, with 10 bases between them. The CDR3 is made up of 13 amino acids. The CDR3 bases are TGTGCCAGCAGTTACTCGAGAAGTACAGAGCAGTTCTTC. Protein: CASSYSRSTEQFF.

The CDR3 region has the DNA TGTGCCAGCTCACCTGGACAGGGAGGAACTAATGAAAAACTGTTTTTT. It specifies CASSPGQGGTNEKLFF. The gene calls are TRBV18 and TRBJ1-4; 8 bases map to TRBD1. J gave up 1 base and V 3 bases, and 4 bases lay outside the gene matches. The length of the CDR3 is 16 residues. Germline CDR1 and CDR2: KGHSH and LQKENI.

This clonotype was seen a few times. The rearrangement joins TRBV11-2 to TRBJ1-2, with 7 nucleotides matching TRBD1. The CDR3 has 13 residues. The V gene's germline CDR1 is SGHAT and CDR2 FQNNGV. V lost 5 bases to trimming and J lost 8 bases; unmatched junction nucleotides: 8. The CDR3 spells CASSPDRDRGYTF. Here the CDR3 DNA reads TGTGCCAGCAGCCCCGACAGGGATCGCGGCTACACCTTC. The variable domain in full, completed from reference TRBV11-2 and TRBJ1-2, reads EAGVAQSPRYKIIEKRQSVAFWCNPISGHATLYWYQQILGQGPKLLIQFQNNGVVDDSQLPKDRFSAERLKGVDSTLKIQPAKLEDSAVYLCASSPDRDRGYTFGSGTRLTVV.

V gene TRBV7-6 combines with J gene TRBJ1-2; tentatively, D is TRBD1 (5 bases). Germline assignment: CDR1 SGHVS and CDR2 FNYEAQ. With 1 base removed from V and 0 bases from J, the gap between germline ends came to 15 bases. CDR3 length: 17 residues. CDR3 nucleotide sequence: TGTGCCAGCAGCTTAGATATCCGCGGGGCTACTAACTATGGCTACACCTTC. Amino acid sequence: CASSLDIRGATNYGYTF.

This clonotype has a count of ten or more. The chain joins TRBV5-5 to TRBJ2-5; D is perhaps TRBD2 (6 bases). Trimming pared 2 bases from V and 3 bases from J, leaving 11 bases between. Germline CDR1 is SGHKS and CDR2 is YYEKEE (reference sequence). The CDR3 extends over 14 amino acids. The CDR3 nucleotides read TGTGCCAGCAGCTTAGGAGGGTGGGAAGAGACCCAGTACTTC. It yields the protein CASSLGGWEETQYF.

This clonotype was recorded a few times. The chain joins TRBV5-5 to TRBJ2-2; no definite D call. CDR3 length: 13 amino acids. In germline, CDR1 is SGHKS, CDR2 YYEKEE (reference sequence). The ends were cut back, 0 bases at V and 8 bases at J, with 8 bases in the middle. The CDR3 sequence: CASSLETWGELFF. The CDR3 nucleotides read TGTGCCAGCAGCTTGGAGACCTGGGGGGAGCTGTTTTTT.

This clonotype was seen only a few times. V gene TRBV12-3 or TRBV12-4 combines with J gene TRBJ1-5, with a weak D call TRBD1 (5 bases). This CDR3 region has 15 residues. V shed 1 base and J shed 3 bases, with 10 bases lying between them. The CDR3 DNA reads as TGTGCCAGCAGTTTAGTTGGGGGTTCCAATCAGCCCCAGCATTTT. This sequence encodes CASSLVGGSNQPQHF.

This sequence joins TRBV30 and TRBJ1-1; D gene ambiguous. The CDR3 is made up of 13 amino acids. Per the germline V gene, CDR1 is GTSNPN and CDR2 is SVGIG (reference sequence). V gave up 0 bases and J gave up 0 bases, with 5 bases separating them. CDR3 sequence (DNA): TGTGCCTGGAGTGTATCTGTGAACACTGAAGCTTTCTTT. This codes for CAWSVSVNTEAFF.

This chain connects TRBV20-1 to TRBJ1-1; no clear D gene. The germline CDR1 and CDR2 sequences are DFQATT and SNEGSKA (reference sequence). CDR3 length equals 12 residues. CDR3 DNA sequence: TGCAGGGTATCCAAGGCGAACACTGAAGCTTTCTTT. Translation gives CRVSKANTEAFF.

This clonotype appeared a few times. This chain joins TRBV29-1 and TRBJ2-1; D not certain. The ends were cut back, 4 bases at V and 8 bases at J, with 12 bases in the middle. Germline values: CDR1 SQVTM, CDR2 ANQGSEA. This CDR3 is built from 12 residues. DNA of the CDR3: TGCAGCGTTGCTAGTCCTTGGGATGAGCAGTTCTTC. It is translated as CSVASPWDEQFF.

This chain connects TRBV5-1 to TRBJ1-1; 8 positions match TRBD1. J lost 10 bases, V lost 4 bases, and 9 bases had no gene match. Looked up from germline, CDR1 is SGHRS and CDR2 is YFSETQ. CDR3 length equals 13 residues. The CDR3: CASSPGQGVRAFF. DNA for the CDR3: TGCGCCAGCAGCCCCGGACAGGGTGTTCGAGCTTTCTTT.